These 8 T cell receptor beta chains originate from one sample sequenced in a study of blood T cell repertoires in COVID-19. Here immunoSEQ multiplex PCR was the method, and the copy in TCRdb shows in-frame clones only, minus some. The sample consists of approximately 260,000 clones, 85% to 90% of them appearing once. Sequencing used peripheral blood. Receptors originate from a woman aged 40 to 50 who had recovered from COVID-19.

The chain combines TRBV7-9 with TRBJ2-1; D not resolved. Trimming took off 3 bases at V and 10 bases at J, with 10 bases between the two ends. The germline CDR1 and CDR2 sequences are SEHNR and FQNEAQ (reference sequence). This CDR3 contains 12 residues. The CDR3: CASSFMRREQFF. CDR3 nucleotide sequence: TGTGCCAGCAGCTTCATGCGGAGAGAGCAGTTCTTC.

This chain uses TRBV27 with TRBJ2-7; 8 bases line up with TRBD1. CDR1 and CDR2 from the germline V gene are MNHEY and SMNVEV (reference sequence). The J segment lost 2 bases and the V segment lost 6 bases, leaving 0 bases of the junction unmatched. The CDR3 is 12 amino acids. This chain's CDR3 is CASSRGPYEQYF. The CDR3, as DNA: TGTGCCAGCAGCAGGGGGCCCTACGAGCAGTACTTC.

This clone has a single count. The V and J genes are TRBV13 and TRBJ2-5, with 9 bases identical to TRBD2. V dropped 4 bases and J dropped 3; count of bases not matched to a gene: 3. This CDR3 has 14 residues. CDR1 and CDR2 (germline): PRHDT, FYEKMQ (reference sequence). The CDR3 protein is CASSSRLAEETQYF. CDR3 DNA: TGTGCCAGCAGCTCCAGACTAGCGGAAGAGACCCAGTACTTC.

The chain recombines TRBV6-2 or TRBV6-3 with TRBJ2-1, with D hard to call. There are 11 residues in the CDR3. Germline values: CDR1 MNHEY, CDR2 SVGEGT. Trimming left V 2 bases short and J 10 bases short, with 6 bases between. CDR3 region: CASSYPGEQFF. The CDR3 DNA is TGTGCCAGCAGTTACCCCGGGGAGCAGTTCTTC.

DNA for the CDR3: TGTGCCACCAGTGATTTTGCGGGGGCTCAGCCCCAGCATTTT. Translated: CATSDFAGAQPQHF. This sequence joins TRBV24-1 and TRBJ1-5; possibly TRBD1 for D (6 bases). With 1 base removed from V and 6 bases from J, the gap between germline ends came to 9 bases. CDR1 KGHDR and CDR2 SFDVKD come from the germline V gene. There are 14 residues in the CDR3.

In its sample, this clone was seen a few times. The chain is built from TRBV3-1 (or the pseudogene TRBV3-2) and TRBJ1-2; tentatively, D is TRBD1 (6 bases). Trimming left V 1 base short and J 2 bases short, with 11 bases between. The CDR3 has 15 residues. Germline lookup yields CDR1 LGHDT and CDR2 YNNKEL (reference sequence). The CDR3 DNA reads TGTGCCAGCAGCCAAGTTACTGGGGGCAACTATGGCTACACCTTC. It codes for CASSQVTGGNYGYTF.

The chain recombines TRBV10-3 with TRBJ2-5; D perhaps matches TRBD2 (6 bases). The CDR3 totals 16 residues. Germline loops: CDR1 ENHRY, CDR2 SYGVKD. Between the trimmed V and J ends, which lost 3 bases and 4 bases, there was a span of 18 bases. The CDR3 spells CAISDFQVEGGETQYF. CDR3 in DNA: TGTGCCATCAGTGATTTTCAGGTTGAGGGAGGAGAGACCCAGTACTTC.

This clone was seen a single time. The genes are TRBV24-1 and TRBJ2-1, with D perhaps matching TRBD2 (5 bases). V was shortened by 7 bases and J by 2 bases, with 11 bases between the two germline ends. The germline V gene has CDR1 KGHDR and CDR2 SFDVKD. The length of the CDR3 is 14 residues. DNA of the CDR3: TGTGCCACCAGCTCGGTCGGGACCTACAATGAGCAGTTCTTC. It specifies CATSSVGTYNEQFF.